This T cell receptor beta chain is drawn from a study of identical twins. Unique molecular identifiers were present on the cDNA, which also gained a universal primer site by template switching. One entry per CDR3 protein results from TCRdb running MiXCR on the 5' RACE reads. The sample consists of over 600,000 distinct CDR3 sequences, approximately 21% of them appearing once. The CDR3 extends over 14 amino acids. The V end lost 3 bases, the J end lost 3 bases, and 14 bases lay between the germline ends. Germline CDR1 is DFQATT and CDR2 is SNEGSKA (reference sequence). Study-wide points: Invariant MAIT and iNKT cells may have partly biased zero-insertion analyses. Cord blood's abundant beta clonotypes had fewer insertions, unlike memory repertoires.

This clonotype was counted a few times. Its target is not known. This sample also belongs to another study, concerning T cells expressing NK-cell markers. Per that paper: Out of eight donors sequenced, seven tested HCMV-seropositive and the remaining one seronegative.

The receptor's source is a young woman in good health. This chain links TRBV20-1 with TRBJ1-2; TRBD1 might be the D (6 bases). The sample comprised PBMCs. For the CDR3, the DNA is TGCAGTGCTAGGGACAGAACCACTGACTATGGCTACACCTTC. Amino acids: CSARDRTTDYGYTF.